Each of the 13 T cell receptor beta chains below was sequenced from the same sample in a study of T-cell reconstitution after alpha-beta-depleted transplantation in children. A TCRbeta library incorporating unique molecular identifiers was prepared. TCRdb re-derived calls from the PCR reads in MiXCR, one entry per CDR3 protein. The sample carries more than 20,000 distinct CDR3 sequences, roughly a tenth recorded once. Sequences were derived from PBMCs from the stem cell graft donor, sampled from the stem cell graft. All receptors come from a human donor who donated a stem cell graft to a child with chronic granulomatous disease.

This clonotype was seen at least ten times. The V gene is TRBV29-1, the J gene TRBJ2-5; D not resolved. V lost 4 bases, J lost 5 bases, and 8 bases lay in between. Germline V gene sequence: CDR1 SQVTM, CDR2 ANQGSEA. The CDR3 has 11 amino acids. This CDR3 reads CSVALVETQYF. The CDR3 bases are TGCAGCGTTGCTCTAGTGGAGACCCAGTACTTC.

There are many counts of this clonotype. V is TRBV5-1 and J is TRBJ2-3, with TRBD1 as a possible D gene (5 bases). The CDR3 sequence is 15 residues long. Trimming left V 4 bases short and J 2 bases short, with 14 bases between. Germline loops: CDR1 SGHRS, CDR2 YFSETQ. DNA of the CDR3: TGCGCCAGCAGCCCACAGGAGACTGCCACAGATACGCAGTATTTT. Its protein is CASSPQETATDTQYF.

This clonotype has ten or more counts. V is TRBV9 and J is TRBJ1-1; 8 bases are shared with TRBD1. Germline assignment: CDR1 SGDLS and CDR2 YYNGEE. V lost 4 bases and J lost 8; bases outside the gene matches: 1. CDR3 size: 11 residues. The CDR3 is CASSQGAEAFF. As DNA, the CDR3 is TGTGCCAGCAGCCAGGGGGCCGAAGCTTTCTTT. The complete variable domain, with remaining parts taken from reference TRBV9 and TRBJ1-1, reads DSGVTQTPKHLITATGQRVTLRCSPRSGDLSVYWYQQSLDQGLQFLIQYYNGEERAKGNILERFSAQQFPDLHSELNLSSLELGDSALYFCASSQGAEAFFGQGTRLTVV.

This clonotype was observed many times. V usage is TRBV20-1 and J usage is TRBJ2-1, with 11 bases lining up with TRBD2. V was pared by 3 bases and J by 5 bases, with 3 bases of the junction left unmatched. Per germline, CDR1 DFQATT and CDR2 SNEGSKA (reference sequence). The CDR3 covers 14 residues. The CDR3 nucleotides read TGCAGTGCTAGGGGACTAGCGGCCCACAATGAGCAGTTCTTC. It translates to CSARGLAAHNEQFF.

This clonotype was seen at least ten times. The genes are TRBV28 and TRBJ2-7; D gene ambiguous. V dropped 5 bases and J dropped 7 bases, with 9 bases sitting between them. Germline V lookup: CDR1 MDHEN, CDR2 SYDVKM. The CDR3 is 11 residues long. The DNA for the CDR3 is TGTGCCAGCAGTGTCGGGTGGGAGCAGTACTTC. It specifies CASSVGWEQYF.

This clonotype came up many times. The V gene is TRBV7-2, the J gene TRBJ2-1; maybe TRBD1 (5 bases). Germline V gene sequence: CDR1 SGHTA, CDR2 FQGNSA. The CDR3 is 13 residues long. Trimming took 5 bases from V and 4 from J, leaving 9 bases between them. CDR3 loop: CASSPGSYNEQFF. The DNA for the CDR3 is TGTGCCAGCAGCCCAGGGTCTTACAATGAGCAGTTCTTC.

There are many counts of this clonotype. CDR3 DNA sequence: TGTGCCAGCAGCCTTATTGGCGCAGATACGCAGTATTTT. Its protein is CASSLIGADTQYF. V usage is TRBV27 and J usage is TRBJ2-3; D is ambiguous. The ends were cut back, 6 bases at V and 4 bases at J, with 11 bases in the middle. Per the germline V gene, CDR1 is MNHEY and CDR2 is SMNVEV (reference sequence). This CDR3 comprises 13 residues.

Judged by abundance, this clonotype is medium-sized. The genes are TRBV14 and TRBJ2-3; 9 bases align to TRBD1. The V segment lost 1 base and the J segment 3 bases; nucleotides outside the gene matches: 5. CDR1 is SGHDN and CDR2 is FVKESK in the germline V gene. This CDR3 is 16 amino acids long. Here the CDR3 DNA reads TGTGCCAGCAGCCAAGCAGAGACAGGGGGGACAGATACGCAGTATTTT. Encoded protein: CASSQAETGGTDTQYF.

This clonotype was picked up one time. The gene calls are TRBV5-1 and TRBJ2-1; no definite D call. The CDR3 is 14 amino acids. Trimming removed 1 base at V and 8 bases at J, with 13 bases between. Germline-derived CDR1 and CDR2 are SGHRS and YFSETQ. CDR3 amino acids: CASSLMDPRDEQFF. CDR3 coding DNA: TGCGCCAGCAGCTTGATGGACCCTAGAGATGAGCAGTTCTTC.

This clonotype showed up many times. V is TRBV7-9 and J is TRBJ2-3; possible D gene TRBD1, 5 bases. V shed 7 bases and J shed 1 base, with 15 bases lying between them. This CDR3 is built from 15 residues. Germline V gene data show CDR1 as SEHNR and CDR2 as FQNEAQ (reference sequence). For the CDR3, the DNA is TGTGCCAGCACCTACAGGCCGTCGGGCACAGATACGCAGTATTTT. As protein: CASTYRPSGTDTQYF.

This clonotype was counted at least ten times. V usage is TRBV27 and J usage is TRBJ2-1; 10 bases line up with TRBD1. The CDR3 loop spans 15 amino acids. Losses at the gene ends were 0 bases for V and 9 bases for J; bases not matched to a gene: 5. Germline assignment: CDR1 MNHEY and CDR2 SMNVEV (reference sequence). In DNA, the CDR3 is TGTGCCAGCAGTTTATCGGGACAGGGGTTCATTGAGCAGTTCTTC. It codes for CASSLSGQGFIEQFF.

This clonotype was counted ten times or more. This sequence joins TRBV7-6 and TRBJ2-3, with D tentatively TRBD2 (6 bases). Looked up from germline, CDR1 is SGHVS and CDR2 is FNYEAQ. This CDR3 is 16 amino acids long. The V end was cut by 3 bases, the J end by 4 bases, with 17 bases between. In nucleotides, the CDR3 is TGTGCCAGCAGCTTGGAGGGACGCCTCATGCCAGATACGCAGTATTTT. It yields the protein CASSLEGRLMPDTQYF.

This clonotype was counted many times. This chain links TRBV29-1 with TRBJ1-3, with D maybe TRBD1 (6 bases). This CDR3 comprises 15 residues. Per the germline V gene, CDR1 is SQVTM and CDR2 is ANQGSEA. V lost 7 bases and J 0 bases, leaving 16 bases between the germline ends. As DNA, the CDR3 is TGCAGCGCAGGGGAGTCCGATTACTCTGGAAACACCATATATTTT. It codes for CSAGESDYSGNTIYF.